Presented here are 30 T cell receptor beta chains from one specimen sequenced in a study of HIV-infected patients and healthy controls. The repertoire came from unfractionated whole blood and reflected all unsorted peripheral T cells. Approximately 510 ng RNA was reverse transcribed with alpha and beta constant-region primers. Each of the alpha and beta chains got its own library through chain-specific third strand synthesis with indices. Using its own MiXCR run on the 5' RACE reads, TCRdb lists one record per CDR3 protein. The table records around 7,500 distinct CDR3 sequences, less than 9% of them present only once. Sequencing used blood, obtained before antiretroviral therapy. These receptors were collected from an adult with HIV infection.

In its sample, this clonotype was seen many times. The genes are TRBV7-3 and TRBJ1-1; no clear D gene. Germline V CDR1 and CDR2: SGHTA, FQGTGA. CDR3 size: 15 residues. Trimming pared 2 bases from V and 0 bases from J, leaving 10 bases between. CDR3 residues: CASSLEGTLNTEAFF. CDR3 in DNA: TGTGCCAGCAGCTTAGAGGGAACGCTGAACACTGAAGCTTTCTTT.

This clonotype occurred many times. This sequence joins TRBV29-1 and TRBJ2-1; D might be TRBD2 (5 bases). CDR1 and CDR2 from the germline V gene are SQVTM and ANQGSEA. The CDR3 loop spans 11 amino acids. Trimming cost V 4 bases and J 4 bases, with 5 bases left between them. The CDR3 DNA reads TGCAGCGTTGCGGGGTACAATGAGCAGTTCTTC. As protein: CSVAGYNEQFF.

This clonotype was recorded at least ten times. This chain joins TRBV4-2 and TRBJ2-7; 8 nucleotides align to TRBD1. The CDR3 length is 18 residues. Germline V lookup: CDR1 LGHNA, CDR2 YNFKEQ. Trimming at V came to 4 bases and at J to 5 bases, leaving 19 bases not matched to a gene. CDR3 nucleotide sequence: TGTGCCAGCAGCCCCTGGACAGGGAGGCCCCAGTTGGCCAACGAGCAGTACTTC. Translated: CASSPWTGRPQLANEQYF.

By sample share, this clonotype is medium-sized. In DNA, the CDR3 is TGCAGTGCTAGTAATAGAGTCGATGAGCAGTTCTTC. This sequence encodes CSASNRVDEQFF. The chain links TRBV20-1 to TRBJ2-1; D is ambiguous. From germline, CDR1 is DFQATT and CDR2 SNEGSKA (reference sequence). Trimming removed 3 bases at V and 8 bases at J, with 11 bases between. This CDR3 region has 12 residues.

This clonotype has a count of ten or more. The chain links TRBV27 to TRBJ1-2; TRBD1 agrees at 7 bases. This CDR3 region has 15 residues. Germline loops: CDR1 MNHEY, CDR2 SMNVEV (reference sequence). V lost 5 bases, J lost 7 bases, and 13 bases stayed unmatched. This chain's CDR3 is CASSPPDRSPGGYTF. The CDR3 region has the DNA TGTGCCAGCAGTCCACCGGACAGGTCACCCGGTGGCTACACCTTC.

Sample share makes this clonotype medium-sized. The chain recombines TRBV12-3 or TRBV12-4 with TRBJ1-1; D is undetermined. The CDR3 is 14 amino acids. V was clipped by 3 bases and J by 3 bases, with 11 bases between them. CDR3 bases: TGTGCCAGCAGTTTCGGGTGGTCGTACACTGAAGCTTTCTTT. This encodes CASSFGWSYTEAFF.

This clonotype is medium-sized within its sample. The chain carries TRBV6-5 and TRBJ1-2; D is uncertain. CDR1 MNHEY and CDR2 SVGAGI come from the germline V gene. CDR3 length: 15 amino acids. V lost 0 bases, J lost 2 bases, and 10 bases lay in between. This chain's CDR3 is CASSYSGIENYGYTF. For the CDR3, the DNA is TGTGCCAGCAGTTACTCTGGAATAGAGAACTATGGCTACACCTTC.

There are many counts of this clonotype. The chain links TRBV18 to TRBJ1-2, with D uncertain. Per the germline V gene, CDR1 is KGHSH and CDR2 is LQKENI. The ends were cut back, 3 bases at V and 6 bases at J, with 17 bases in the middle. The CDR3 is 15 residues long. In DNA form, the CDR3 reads TGTGCCAGCTCACCCCTGACCGAGTCAAGAGATGGCTACACCTTC. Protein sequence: CASSPLTESRDGYTF.

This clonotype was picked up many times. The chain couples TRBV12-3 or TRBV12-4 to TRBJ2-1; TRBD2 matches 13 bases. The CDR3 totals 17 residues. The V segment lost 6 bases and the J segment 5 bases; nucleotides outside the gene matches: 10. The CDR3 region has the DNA TGTGCCAGCAGACCCGAAGGACTAGCGGGAGTGAACAATGAGCAGTTCTTC. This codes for CASRPEGLAGVNNEQFF.

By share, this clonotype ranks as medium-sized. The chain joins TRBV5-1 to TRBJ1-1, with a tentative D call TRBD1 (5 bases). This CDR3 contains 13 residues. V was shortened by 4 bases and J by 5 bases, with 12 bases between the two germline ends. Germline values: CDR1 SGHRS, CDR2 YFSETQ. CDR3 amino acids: CASSGGIRTEAFF. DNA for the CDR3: TGCGCCAGCAGCGGGGGAATACGGACTGAAGCTTTCTTT.

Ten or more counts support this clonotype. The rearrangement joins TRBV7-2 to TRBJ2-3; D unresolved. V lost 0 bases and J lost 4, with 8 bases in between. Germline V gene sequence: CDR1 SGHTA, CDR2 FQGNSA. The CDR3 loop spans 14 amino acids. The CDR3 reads CASSLAFSPDTQYF. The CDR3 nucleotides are TGTGCCAGCAGCTTAGCTTTCTCCCCAGATACGCAGTATTTT.

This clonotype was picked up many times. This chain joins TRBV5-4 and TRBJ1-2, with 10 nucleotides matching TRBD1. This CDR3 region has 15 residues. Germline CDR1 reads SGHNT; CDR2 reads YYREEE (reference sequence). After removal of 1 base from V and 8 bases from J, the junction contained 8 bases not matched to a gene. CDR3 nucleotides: TGTGCCAGCAGCTTGTTAAGGGACAGGGGCCGGGGCTACACCTTC. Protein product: CASSLLRDRGRGYTF.

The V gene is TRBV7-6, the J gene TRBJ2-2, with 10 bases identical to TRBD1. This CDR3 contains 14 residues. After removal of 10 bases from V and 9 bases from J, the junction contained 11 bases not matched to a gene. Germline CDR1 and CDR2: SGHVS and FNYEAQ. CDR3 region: CAIGTGDPQRELFF. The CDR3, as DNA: TGTGCCATCGGGACAGGGGACCCACAAAGGGAGCTGTTTTTT.

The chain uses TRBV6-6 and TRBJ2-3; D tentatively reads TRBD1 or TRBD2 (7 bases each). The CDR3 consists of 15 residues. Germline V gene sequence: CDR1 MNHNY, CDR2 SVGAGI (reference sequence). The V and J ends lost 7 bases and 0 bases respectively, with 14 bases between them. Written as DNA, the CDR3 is TGTGCCAGCATCCAGGGGGGGCCTAGCACAGATACGCAGTATTTT. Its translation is CASIQGGPSTDTQYF.

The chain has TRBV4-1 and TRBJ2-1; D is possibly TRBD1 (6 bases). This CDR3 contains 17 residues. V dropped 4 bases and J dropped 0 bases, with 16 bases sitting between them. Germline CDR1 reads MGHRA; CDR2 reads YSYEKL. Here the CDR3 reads CASSPPPGTSSYNEQFF. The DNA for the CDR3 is TGCGCCAGCAGCCCCCCCCCCGGGACAAGCTCCTACAATGAGCAGTTCTTC.

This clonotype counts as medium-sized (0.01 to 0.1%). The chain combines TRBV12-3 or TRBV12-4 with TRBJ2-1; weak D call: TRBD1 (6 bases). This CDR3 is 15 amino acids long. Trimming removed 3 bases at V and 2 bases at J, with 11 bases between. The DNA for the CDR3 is TGTGCCAGCAGTTTTCGACAGGTGGCCTACAATGAGCAGTTCTTC. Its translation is CASSFRQVAYNEQFF.

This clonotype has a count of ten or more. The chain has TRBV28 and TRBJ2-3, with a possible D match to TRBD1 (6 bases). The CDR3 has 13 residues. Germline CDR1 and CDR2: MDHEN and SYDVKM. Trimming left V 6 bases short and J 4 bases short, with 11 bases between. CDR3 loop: CASRPGAPDTQYF. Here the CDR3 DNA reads TGTGCCAGCAGGCCAGGGGCCCCAGATACGCAGTATTTT.

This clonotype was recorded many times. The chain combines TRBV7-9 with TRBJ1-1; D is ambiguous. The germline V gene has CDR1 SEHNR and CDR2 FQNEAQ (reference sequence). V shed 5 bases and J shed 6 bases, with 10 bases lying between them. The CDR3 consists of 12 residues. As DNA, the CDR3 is TGTGCCAGCAGCCCAGGCGGCCCTGAAGCTTTCTTT. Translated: CASSPGGPEAFF.

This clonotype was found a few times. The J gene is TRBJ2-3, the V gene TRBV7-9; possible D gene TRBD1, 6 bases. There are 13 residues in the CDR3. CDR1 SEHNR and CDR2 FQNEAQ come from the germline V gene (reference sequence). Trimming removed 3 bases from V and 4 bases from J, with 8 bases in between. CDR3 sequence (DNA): TGTGCCAGCAGCTTTGAGGGGGCAGATACGCAGTATTTT. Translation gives CASSFEGADTQYF. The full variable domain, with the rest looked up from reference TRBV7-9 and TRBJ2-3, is DTGVSQNPRHKITKRGQNVTFRCDPISEHNRLYWYRQTLGQGPEFLTYFQNEAQLEKSRLLSDRFSAERPKGSFSTLEIQRTEQGDSAMYLCASSFEGADTQYFGPGTRLTVL.

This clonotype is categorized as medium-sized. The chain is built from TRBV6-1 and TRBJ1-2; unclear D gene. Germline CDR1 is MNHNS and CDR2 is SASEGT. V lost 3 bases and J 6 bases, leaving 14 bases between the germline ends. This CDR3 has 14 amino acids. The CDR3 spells CASSDFVITDGYTF. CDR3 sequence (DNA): TGTGCCAGCAGTGATTTCGTTATAACGGATGGCTACACCTTC.

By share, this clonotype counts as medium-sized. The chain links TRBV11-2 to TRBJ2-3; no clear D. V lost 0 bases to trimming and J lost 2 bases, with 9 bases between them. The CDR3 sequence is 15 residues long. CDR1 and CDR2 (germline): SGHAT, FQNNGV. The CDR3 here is CASSLDFGTTDTQYF. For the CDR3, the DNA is TGTGCCAGCAGCTTAGACTTTGGAACCACAGATACGCAGTATTTT.

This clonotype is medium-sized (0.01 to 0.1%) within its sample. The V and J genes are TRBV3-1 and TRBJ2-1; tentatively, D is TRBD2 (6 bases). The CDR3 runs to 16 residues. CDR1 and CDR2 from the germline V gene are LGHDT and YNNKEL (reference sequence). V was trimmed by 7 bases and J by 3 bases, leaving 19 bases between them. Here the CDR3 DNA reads TGTGCCAGCAACCCCTCCGGGACTCTCCTCTACAATGAGCAGTTCTTC. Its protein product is CASNPSGTLLYNEQFF.

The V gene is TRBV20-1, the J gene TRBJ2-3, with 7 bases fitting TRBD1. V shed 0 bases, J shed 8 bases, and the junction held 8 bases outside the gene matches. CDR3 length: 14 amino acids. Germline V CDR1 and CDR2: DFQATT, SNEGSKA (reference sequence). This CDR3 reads CSARERQGVGTQYF. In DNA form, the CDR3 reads TGCAGTGCTAGAGAAAGACAGGGCGTGGGTACGCAGTATTTT.

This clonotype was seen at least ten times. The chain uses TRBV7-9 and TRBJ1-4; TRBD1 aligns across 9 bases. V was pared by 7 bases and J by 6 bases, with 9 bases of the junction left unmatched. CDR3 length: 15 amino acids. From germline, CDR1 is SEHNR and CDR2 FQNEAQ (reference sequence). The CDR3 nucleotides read TGTGCCAGCACCCCGGGGACAGGGATCGATGAAAAACTGTTTTTT. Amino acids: CASTPGTGIDEKLFF.

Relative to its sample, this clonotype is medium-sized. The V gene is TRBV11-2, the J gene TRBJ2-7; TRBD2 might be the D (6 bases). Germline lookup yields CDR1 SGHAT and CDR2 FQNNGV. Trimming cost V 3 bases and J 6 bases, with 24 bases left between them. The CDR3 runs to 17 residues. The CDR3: CASSFTLAPLRVPEQYF. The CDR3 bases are TGTGCCAGCAGCTTTACGCTAGCGCCCTTAAGGGTCCCCGAGCAGTACTTC.

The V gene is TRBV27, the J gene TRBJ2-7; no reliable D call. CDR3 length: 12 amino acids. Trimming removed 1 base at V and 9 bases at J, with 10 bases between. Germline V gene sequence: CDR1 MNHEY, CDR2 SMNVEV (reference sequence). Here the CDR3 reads CASSLFPPSQYF. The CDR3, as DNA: TGTGCCAGCAGTTTATTCCCCCCGTCGCAGTACTTC.

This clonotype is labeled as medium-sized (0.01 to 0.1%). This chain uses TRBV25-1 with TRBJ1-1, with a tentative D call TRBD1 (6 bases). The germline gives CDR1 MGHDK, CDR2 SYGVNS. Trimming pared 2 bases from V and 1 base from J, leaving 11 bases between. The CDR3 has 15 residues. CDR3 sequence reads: CASSEQGLPNTEAFF. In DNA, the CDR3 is TGTGCCAGCAGTGAACAGGGGCTGCCGAACACTGAAGCTTTCTTT.

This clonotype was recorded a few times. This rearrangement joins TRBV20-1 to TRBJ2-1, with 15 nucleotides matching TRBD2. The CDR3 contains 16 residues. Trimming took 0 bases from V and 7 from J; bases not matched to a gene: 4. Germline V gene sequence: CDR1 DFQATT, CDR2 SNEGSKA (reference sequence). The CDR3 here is CSAREYGTSGRNEQFF. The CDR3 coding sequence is TGCAGTGCTAGAGAGTACGGGACTAGCGGGAGGAATGAGCAGTTCTTC.

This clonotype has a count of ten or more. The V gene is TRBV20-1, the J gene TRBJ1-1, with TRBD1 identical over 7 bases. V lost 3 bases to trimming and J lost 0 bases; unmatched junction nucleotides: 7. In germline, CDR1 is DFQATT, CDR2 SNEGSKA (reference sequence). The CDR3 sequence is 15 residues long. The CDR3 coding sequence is TGCAGTGCTAGCTGGGACAGCCTTTTGAACACTGAAGCTTTCTTT. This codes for CSASWDSLLNTEAFF.

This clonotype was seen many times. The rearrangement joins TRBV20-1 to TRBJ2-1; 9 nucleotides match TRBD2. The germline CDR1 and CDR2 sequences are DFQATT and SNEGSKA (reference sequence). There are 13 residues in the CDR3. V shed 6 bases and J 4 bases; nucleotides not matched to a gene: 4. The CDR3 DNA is TGCAGTGCATCTGGACTAGCGTACAATGAGCAGTTCTTC. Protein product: CSASGLAYNEQFF.